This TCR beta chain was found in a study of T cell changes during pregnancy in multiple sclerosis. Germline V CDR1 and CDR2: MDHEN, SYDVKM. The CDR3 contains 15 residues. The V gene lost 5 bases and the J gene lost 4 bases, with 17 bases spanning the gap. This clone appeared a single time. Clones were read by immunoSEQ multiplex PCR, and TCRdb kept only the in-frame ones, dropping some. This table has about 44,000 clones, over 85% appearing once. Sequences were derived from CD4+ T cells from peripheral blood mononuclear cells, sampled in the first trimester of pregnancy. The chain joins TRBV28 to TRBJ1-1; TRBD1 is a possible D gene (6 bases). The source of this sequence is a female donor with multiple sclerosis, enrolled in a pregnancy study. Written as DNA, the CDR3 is TGTGCCAGCAGTCCACGCAACAGGGTGGGCACTGAAGCTTTCTTT. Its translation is CASSPRNRVGTEAFF.